The clone carrying this T cell receptor beta chain was seen at least ten times. Antigen: not known. Mismatch with germline at one junction end may stem from a read error. Unique molecular identifiers were incorporated during preparation of the TCRbeta library. TCRdb fed the PCR reads into MiXCR, producing one record per CDR3 protein. This table has 150,000 to 200,000 distinct CDR3 sequences, 11% appearing once. The data originate from a study of T-cell reconstitution after alpha-beta-depleted transplantation in children. Per germline, CDR1 SEHNR and CDR2 FQNEAQ (reference sequence). There are 13 residues in the CDR3. Study-wide results and caveats: Expanded clones from the graft, numbering several hundred, reportedly supplied alpha-beta T cells about two months after transplant. TCRbeta diversity was high at day 60 in some patients (a result of surviving recipient T cells and thymic progenitors).

Sequencing used PBMCs, obtained before TCRalphabeta/CD19-depleted stem cell transplant. This clonotype was sampled from a boy between 2 and 15 years old with acute myeloid leukemia, due to receive a stem cell transplant. V and J are TRBV7-9 and TRBJ2-7, with no clear D. For the CDR3, the DNA is TGTGCCAGCAGCCCCATCAGTGCCTACGATCAGTACTTC. Its protein is CASSPISAYDQYF. Full variable domain (remainder filled in from reference TRBV7-9 and TRBJ2-7): DTGVSQNPRHKITKRGQNVTFRCDPISEHNRLYWYRQTLGQGPEFLTYFQNEAQLEKSRLLSDRFSAERPKGSFSTLEIQRTEQGDSAMYLCASSPISAYDQYFGPGTRLTVT.